Listed here are 6 T cell receptor beta chains from one sample, sequenced in a study of T cell repertoires in cytomegalovirus infection. Using its own MiXCR run on the reads, TCRdb lists one record per CDR3 protein. Of 150,000 to 200,000 distinct CDR3 sequences detected, about a tenth appear once; the ten largest clones hold approximately 4.3%. The sample comprised PBMCs. The receptors originated from a human donor in good health (CMV status not recorded). Some clones in this sample may be carry-over from other donors' samples.

The sample holds many counts of this clonotype. This rearrangement joins TRBV7-2 to TRBJ2-5, with 7 bases that match TRBD2. Per germline, CDR1 SGHTA and CDR2 FQGNSA. This CDR3 has 15 amino acids. V shed 4 bases and J 4 bases; nucleotides not matched to a gene: 9. The DNA for the CDR3 is TGTGCCAGCAGCTCGCCGACTAGCCGGAGAGAGACCCAGTACTTC. It yields the protein CASSSPTSRRETQYF.

This clonotype was counted only a few times. The rearrangement joins TRBV29-1 to TRBJ1-5; 8 bases are shared with TRBD1. This CDR3 is built from 13 residues. Germline loops: CDR1 SQVTM, CDR2 ANQGSEA. The J segment lost 5 bases and the V segment lost 6 bases, leaving 6 bases of the junction unmatched. The DNA of the CDR3 is TGCAGCGTCGCAGGGGGCGGCGATCAGCCCCAGCATTTT. Its protein product is CSVAGGGDQPQHF.

This clonotype was recorded a few times. The chain couples TRBV20-1 to TRBJ1-2, with TRBD1 identical over 9 bases. V lost 3 bases and J lost 2; bases outside the gene matches: 7. Per germline, CDR1 DFQATT and CDR2 SNEGSKA (reference sequence). The CDR3 runs 15 residues. CDR3 residues: CSARSDRGKNYGYTF. CDR3 nucleotide sequence: TGCAGTGCTAGGAGCGACAGGGGGAAGAACTATGGCTACACCTTC.

This sequence joins TRBV2 and TRBJ2-7; D not resolved. With 4 bases removed from V and 4 bases from J, the gap between germline ends came to 5 bases. The CDR3 has 11 amino acids. The germline V gene encodes CDR1 SNHLY and CDR2 FYNNEI. CDR3 loop: CASSGEYEQYF. The CDR3 DNA sequence: TGTGCCAGCAGTGGAGAGTACGAGCAGTACTTC.

In this sample, this clonotype turned up many times. This rearrangement joins TRBV7-2 to TRBJ2-5, with 10 bases aligning to TRBD2. The V gene's germline CDR1 is SGHTA and CDR2 FQGNSA. V dropped 3 bases and J dropped 0; count of bases not matched to a gene: 4. There are 16 residues in the CDR3. The CDR3, as DNA: TGTGCCAGCAGCTTCAGAGCGGGGGGGTACCAAGAGACCCAGTACTTC. Translation gives CASSFRAGGYQETQYF.

This clonotype showed up many times. The J gene is TRBJ1-1, the V gene TRBV19; no clear D gene. Trimming shortened V by 6 bases and J by 0 bases, and 14 bases separated the two germline ends. This CDR3 has 15 residues. Germline loops: CDR1 LNHDA, CDR2 SQIVND (reference sequence). The CDR3 loop is CASRINSRMNTEAFF. The CDR3 DNA sequence: TGTGCCAGTAGGATAAACAGCCGCATGAACACTGAAGCTTTCTTT.